This is a list of T cell receptor beta chains from one sample in a study of Ad26.COV2.S vaccination and SARS-CoV-2 variants. The table came from immunoSEQ multiplex PCR; TCRdb's copy has only in-frame clones and leaves some out. This sample has about 350,000 clones; approximately 85% occur once, and the top ten carry roughly 3.5%. The source was peripheral blood, collected in a trial of Ad26.COV2.S vaccine versus placebo. These receptors were obtained from a person aged 18-65 years who received the Ad26.COV2.S COVID-19 vaccine or a placebo. CDR3s include the opening cysteine and the closing phenylalanine or tryptophan. Each record gives: V gene, clone size, J gene, D gene, CDR3 protein, CDR3 DNA. A D gene is named only where the DNA matches it firmly. The size entry is marked missing in some rows and otherwise reads once, few, many or a size class.

TRBV19	.	TRBJ1-2	.	CATSPTWRREGYTF	TGTGCCACCTCACCTACCTGGAGGAGGGAGGGCTACACCTTC
TRBV5-6	.	TRBJ1-1	.	CASSLGRRNTEAFF	TGTGCCAGCAGCTTGGGCAGGAGGAACACTGAAGCTTTCTTT
TRBV11-2	.	TRBJ1-3	TRBD1	CASSLLPGGYAGNTIYF	TGTGCCAGCAGCTTACTTCCAGGGGGCTACGCTGGAAACACCATATATTTT
TRBV5-5	.	TRBJ1-3	TRBD1	CASSFPGQGAKGNTIYF	TGTGCCAGCAGCTTTCCGGGACAGGGGGCGAAGGGGAACACCATATATTTT
TRBV5-6	once	TRBJ1-2	.	CASSFGSDHPGGYTF	TGTGCCAGCAGCTTCGGCTCCGACCATCCGGGGGGCTACACCTTC
TRBV12-5	.	TRBJ2-3	.	CASGWGTYTDTQYF	TGTGCTAGTGGTTGGGGGACGTACACAGATACGCAGTATTTT
TRBV6-2/TRBV6-3	.	TRBJ2-1	.	CASSYPDRGRLADHNEQFF	TGTGCCAGCAGTTACCCCGACAGGGGGCGACTAGCGGACCACAATGAGCAGTTCTTC
TRBV19	.	TRBJ1-1	.	CASSPRVRKNTEAFF	TGTGCCAGTAGCCCCAGGGTTCGGAAGAACACTGAAGCTTTCTTT
TRBV29-1	.	TRBJ1-1	.	CSALRGQGAFF	TGCAGCGCCCTGAGAGGGCAAGGAGCTTTCTTT
TRBV9	.	TRBJ1-4	TRBD1	CASSVTGGNEKLFF	TGTGCCAGCAGCGTCACAGGGGGGAATGAAAAACTGTTTTTT
TRBV5-6	.	TRBJ2-2	.	CASSSDTGELFF	TGTGCCAGCAGCTCCGACACCGGGGAGCTGTTTTTT
TRBV11-2	.	TRBJ2-6	.	CASSSVRIGANVLTF	TGTGCCAGCAGCTCAGTAAGGATTGGGGCCAACGTCCTGACTTTC
TRBV2	.	TRBJ1-5	TRBD1	CASTAGGLGNQPQHF	TGTGCCAGCACGGCAGGGGGTCTGGGCAATCAGCCCCAGCATTTT
TRBV10-3	.	TRBJ2-7	TRBD1	CAASGQGFEQYF	TGTGCCGCCTCGGGACAGGGATTCGAGCAGTACTTC
TRBV5-4	once	TRBJ2-1	.	CASSLPGALGDEQFF	TGTGCCAGCAGCTTGCCGGGAGCTCTAGGGGATGAGCAGTTCTTC
TRBV5-1	.	TRBJ2-3	TRBD2	CASSLGGLAGGLPDTQYF	TGCGCCAGCAGCTTGGGAGGCCTAGCGGGGGGCCTCCCAGATACGCAGTATTTT
TRBV18	.	TRBJ1-5	.	CASSPGLDQPQHF	TGTGCCAGCTCACCAGGACTTGATCAGCCCCAGCATTTT
TRBV5-1	.	TRBJ2-1	.	CASSFDARSQGNEQFF	TGCGCCAGCAGCTTTGACGCCCGGTCCCAGGGCAATGAGCAGTTCTTC
TRBV27	.	TRBJ2-1	TRBD1	CASSFPARDRGLNEQFF	TGTGCCAGCAGTTTCCCGGCCAGGGACAGGGGGCTCAATGAGCAGTTCTTC
TRBV5-1	.	TRBJ1-3	.	CASSSLSNSGNTIYF	TGCGCCAGCAGCTCCTTATCCAACTCTGGAAACACCATATATTTT
TRBV27	.	TRBJ2-1	TRBD2	CASSLALAGGPGNEQFF	TGTGCCAGCAGTTTAGCCCTAGCGGGAGGGCCGGGTAATGAGCAGTTCTTC
TRBV7-2	.	TRBJ1-6	TRBD1	CASSPRGTDLNSPLHF	TGTGCCAGCAGCCCCCGCGGGACAGACCTTAATTCACCCCTCCACTTT
TRBV4-3	.	TRBJ2-2	.	CASSQDLRGGYTGELFF	TGCGCCAGCAGCCAAGATTTGAGGGGGGGATACACCGGGGAGCTGTTTTTT
TRBV5-4	.	TRBJ2-2	.	CASRPWQGGQGGELFF	TGTGCCAGCAGACCGTGGCAGGGAGGCCAGGGGGGGGAGCTGTTTTTT
TRBV4-1	.	TRBJ2-2	.	CASSPMLSGQNTGELFF	TGCGCCAGCAGCCCAATGCTTTCCGGACAGAACACCGGGGAGCTGTTTTTT
TRBV28	once	TRBJ1-5	.	CASPSPDQPQHF	TGTGCCAGCCCCTCCCCCGACCAGCCCCAGCATTTT
TRBV4-1	.	TRBJ1-2	.	CASSVDRPNYGYTF	TGCGCCAGCAGCGTTGACCGTCCTAACTATGGCTACACCTTC
TRBV5-1	.	TRBJ1-4	.	CASSLTSEKLFF	TGCGCCAGCAGCTTGACAAGCGAAAAACTGTTTTTT
TRBV28	.	TRBJ2-6	.	CASSNGGPSSGANVLTF	TGTGCCAGCAGTAATGGGGGGCCGTCCTCTGGGGCCAACGTCCTGACTTTC
TRBV5-1	.	TRBJ2-5	.	CASSPLALQETQYF	TGCGCCAGCAGCCCCCTGGCCCTCCAAGAGACCCAGTACTTC